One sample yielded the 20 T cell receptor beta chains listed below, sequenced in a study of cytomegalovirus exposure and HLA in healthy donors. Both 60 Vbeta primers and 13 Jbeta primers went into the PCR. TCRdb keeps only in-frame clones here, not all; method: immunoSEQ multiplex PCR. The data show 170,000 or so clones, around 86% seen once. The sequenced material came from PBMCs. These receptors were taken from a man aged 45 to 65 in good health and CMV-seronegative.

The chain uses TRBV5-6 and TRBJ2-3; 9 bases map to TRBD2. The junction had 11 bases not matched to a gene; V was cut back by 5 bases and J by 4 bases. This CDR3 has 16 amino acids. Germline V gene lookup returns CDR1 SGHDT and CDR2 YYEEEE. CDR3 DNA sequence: TGTGCCAGCAGGAAGGCGGGGGGGCGGGGGGCAGATACGCAGTATTTT. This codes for CASRKAGGRGADTQYF.

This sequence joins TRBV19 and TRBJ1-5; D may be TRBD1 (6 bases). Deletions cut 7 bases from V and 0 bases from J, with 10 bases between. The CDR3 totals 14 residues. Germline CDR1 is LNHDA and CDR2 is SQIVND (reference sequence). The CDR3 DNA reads TGTGCCAGTAATGGACAGTATAGCAATCAGCCCCAGCATTTT. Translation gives CASNGQYSNQPQHF.

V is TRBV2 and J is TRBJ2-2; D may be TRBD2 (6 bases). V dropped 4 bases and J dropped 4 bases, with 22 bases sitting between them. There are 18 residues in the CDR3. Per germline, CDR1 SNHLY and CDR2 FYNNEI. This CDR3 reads CASSVRRGGRLSTGELFF. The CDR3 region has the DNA TGTGCCAGCAGTGTGAGAAGGGGAGGTCGCCTTTCCACCGGGGAGCTGTTTTTT.

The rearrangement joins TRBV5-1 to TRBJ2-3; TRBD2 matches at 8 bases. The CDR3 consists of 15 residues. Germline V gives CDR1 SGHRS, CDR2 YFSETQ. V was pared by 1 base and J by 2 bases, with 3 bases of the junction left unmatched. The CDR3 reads CASSLLGLVTDTQYF. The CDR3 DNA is TGCGCCAGCAGCTTGCTGGGACTAGTCACAGATACGCAGTATTTT.

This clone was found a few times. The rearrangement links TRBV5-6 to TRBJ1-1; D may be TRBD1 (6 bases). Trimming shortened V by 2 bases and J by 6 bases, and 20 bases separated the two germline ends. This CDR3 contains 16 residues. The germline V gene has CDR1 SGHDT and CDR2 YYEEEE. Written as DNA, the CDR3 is TGTGCCAGCAGCTTCCGGCAGGGAGGGGGTGGGGCTGAAGCTTTCTTT. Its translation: CASSFRQGGGGAEAFF.

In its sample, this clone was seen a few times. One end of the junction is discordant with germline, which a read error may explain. The CDR3 DNA sequence: TGTTCCAGCAGCCTGGGACAGAGCTCCTACAATGAGCAGTTCTTC. Protein: CSSSLGQSSYNEQFF. J is TRBJ2-1 and V is TRBV7-9, with TRBD1 identical over 7 bases. Looked up from germline, CDR1 is SEHNR and CDR2 is FQNEAQ (reference sequence). The CDR3 extends over 15 amino acids.

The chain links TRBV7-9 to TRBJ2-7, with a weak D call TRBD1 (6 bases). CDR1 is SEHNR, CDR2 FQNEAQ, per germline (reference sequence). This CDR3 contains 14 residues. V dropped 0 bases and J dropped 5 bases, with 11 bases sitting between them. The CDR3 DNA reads TGTGCCAGCAGCTTAGCTTACAGGGACGACGAGCAGTACTTC. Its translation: CASSLAYRDDEQYF.

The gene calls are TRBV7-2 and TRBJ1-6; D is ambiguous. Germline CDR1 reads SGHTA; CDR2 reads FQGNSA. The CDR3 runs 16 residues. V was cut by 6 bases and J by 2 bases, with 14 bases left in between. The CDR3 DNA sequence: TGTGCCAGCAGTTCCTCCTTCGTCCCCTATAATTCACCCCTCCACTTT. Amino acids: CASSSSFVPYNSPLHF. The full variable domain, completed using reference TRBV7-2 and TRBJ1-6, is GAGVSQSPSNKVTEKGKDVELRCDPISGHTALYWYRQSLGQGLEFLIYFQGNSAPDKSGLPSDRFSAERTGGSVSTLTIQRTQQEDSAVYLCASSSSFVPYNSPLHFGNGTRLTVT.

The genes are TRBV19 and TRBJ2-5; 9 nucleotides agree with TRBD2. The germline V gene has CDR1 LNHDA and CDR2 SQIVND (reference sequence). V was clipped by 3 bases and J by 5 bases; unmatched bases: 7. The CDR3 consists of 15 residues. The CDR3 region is CASSILSGGRETQYF. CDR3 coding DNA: TGTGCCAGTAGTATTCTGAGCGGGGGGCGGGAGACCCAGTACTTC.

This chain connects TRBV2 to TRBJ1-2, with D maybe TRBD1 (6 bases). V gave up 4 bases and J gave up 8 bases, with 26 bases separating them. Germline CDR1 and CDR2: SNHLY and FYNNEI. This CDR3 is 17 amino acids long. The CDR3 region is CASSVQGSRVSGGGYTF. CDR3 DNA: TGTGCCAGCAGTGTACAGGGATCGCGGGTGTCGGGGGGAGGCTACACCTTC. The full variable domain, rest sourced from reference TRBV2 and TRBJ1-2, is EPEVTQTPSHQVTQMGQEVILRCVPISNHLYFYWYRQILGQKVEFLVSFYNNEISEKSEIFDDQFSVERPDGSNFTLKIRSTKLEDSAMYFCASSVQGSRVSGGGYTFGSGTRLTVV.

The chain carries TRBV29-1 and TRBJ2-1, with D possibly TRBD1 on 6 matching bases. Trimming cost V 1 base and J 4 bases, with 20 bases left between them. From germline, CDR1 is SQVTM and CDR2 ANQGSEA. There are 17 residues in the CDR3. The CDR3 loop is CSVEGKVGDRPYNEQFF. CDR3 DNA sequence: TGCAGCGTTGAAGGGAAAGTAGGAGACAGGCCGTACAATGAGCAGTTCTTC.

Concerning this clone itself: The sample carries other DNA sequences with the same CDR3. Written as DNA, the CDR3 is TGTGCCAGCAGTTTGCAGGGGAACACTGAAGCTTTCTTT. Translating gives CASSLQGNTEAFF. The chain couples TRBV28 to TRBJ1-1; perhaps TRBD1 as D (5 bases). Germline CDR1 reads MDHEN; CDR2 reads SYDVKM. CDR3 length equals 13 residues. Trimming removed 3 bases at V and 1 base at J, with 6 bases between.

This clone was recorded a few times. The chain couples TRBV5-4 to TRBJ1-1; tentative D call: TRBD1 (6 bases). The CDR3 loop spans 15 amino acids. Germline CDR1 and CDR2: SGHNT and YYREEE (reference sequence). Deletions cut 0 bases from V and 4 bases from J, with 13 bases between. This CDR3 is CASSLGGRGGTEAFF. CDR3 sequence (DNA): TGTGCCAGCAGCTTGGGCGGCAGGGGTGGCACTGAAGCTTTCTTT. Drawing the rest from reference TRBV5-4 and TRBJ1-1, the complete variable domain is ETGVTQSPTHLIKTRGQQVTLRCSSQSGHNTVSWYQQALGQGPQFIFQYYREEENGRGNFPPRFSGLQFPNYSSELNVNALELDDSALYLCASSLGGRGGTEAFFGQGTRLTVV.

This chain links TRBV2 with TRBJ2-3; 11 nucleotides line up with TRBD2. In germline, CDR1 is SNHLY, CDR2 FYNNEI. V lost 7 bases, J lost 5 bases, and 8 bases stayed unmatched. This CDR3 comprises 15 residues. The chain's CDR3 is CASKRLAGTEDTQYF. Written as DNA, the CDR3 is TGTGCCAGCAAACGACTAGCGGGGACGGAAGATACGCAGTATTTT.

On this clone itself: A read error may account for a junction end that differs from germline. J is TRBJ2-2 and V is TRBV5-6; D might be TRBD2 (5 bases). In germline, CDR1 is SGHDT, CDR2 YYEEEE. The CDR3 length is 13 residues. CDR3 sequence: CASGLVAGGELFF. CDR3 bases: TGTGCCAGCGGCTTGGTGGCGGGCGGGGAGCTGTTTTTT. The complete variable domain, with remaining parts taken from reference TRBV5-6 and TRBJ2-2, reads DAGVTQSPTHLIKTRGQQVTLRCSPKSGHDTVSWYQQALGQGPQFIFQYYEEEERQRGNFPDRFSGHQFPNYSSELNVNALLLGDSALYLCASGLVAGGELFFGEGSRLTVL.

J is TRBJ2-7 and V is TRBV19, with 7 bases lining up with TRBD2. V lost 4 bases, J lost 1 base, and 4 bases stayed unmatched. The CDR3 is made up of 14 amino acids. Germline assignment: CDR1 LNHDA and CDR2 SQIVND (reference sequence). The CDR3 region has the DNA TGTGCCAGTAGTAGGTCGGGGGGTTCCTACGAGCAGTACTTC. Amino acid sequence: CASSRSGGSYEQYF.

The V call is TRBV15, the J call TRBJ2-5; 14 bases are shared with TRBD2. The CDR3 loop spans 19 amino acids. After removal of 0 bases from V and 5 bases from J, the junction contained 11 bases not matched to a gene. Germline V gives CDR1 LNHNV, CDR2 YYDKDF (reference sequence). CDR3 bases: TGTGCCACCAGCAGAGATAGGGGACTAGCGGGAGTCCGGGTTGAGACCCAGTACTTC. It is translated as CATSRDRGLAGVRVETQYF.

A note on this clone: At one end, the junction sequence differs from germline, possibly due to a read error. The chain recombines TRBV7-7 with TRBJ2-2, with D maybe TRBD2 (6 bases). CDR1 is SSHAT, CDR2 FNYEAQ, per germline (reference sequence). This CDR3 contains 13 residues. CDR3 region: CASRGGTTGELFF. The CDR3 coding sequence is TGTGCTAGCAGAGGAGGGACTACCGGGGAGCTGTTTTTT.

CDR3 residues: CASSLGRGASTDTQYF. CDR3 coding DNA: TGCGCCAGCAGCTTGGGACGGGGAGCTAGCACAGATACGCAGTATTTT. The rearrangement joins TRBV5-1 to TRBJ2-3; D is perhaps TRBD2 (5 bases). This CDR3 has 16 amino acids. Germline loops: CDR1 SGHRS, CDR2 YFSETQ. Trimming left V 0 bases short and J 0 bases short, with 11 bases between.

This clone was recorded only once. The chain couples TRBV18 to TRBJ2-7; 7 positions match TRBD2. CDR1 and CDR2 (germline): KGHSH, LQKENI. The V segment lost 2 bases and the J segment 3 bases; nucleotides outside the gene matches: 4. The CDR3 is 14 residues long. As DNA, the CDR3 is TGTGCCAGCTCACCAGGGGGGGGACTCTACGAGCAGTACTTC. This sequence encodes CASSPGGGLYEQYF.